These 26 T cell receptor beta chains were sequenced from one sample in a study of regulatory T cells in long-lasting Graves disease. The time point here: newly diagnosed GD, antithyroid drugs for less than 3 months. Researchers made the TCR library from RNA that was extracted from PBMCs. Investigators prepared the TCR beta libraries by applying iRepertoire HTBI primers and Arm-PCR of CDR3 regions. TCRdb reprocessed the multiplex PCR reads via MiXCR and lists one record per CDR3 protein. This table holds approximately 470,000 distinct CDR3 sequences, 15% to 20% found once. The sample was also linked to a second study, of T cells in Graves' hyperthyroidism and ophthalmopathy.

This specimen consisted of peripheral blood mononuclear cells (PBMCs), obtained at new diagnosis, from a patient treated with antithyroid drugs. The receptors shown here come from a man aged 40-49 years with Graves disease.

This clonotype came up many times. The chain carries TRBV7-9 and TRBJ1-5; the D is unclear. V lost 5 bases to trimming and J lost 6 bases, with 17 bases between them. The CDR3 has 15 amino acids. Germline CDR1 and CDR2: SEHNR and FQNEAQ (reference sequence). CDR3: CASSPGTPGIQPQHF. CDR3 DNA: TGTGCCAGCAGCCCCGGAACCCCGGGGATTCAGCCCCAGCATTTT.

The chain joins TRBV28 to TRBJ1-2; D perhaps matches TRBD1 (5 bases). Germline-derived CDR1 and CDR2 are MDHEN and SYDVKM. V dropped 7 bases and J dropped 3 bases, with 12 bases sitting between them. The CDR3 consists of 13 residues. CDR3 sequence reads: CASNLVGDYGYTF. CDR3 coding DNA: TGTGCCAGCAATCTCGTGGGGGACTATGGCTACACCTTC.

This clonotype was picked up a small number of times. V usage is TRBV6-2 or TRBV6-3 and J usage is TRBJ2-7; the D gene is possibly TRBD1 (6 bases). This CDR3 is built from 14 residues. Per germline, CDR1 MNHEY and CDR2 SVGEGT. Between the trimmed V and J ends, which lost 4 bases and 5 bases, there was a span of 15 bases. The CDR3 coding sequence is TGTGCCAGCAGTTCAGGGGTACGGGATCACGAGCAGTACTTC. Protein product: CASSSGVRDHEQYF.

This clonotype was counted at least ten times. The J gene is TRBJ1-5, the V gene TRBV28; D gene ambiguous. The CDR3 contains 11 residues. The germline V gene has CDR1 MDHEN and CDR2 SYDVKM. The germline V and J ends were trimmed by 7 bases and 5 bases, with 6 bases remaining between them. CDR3 nucleotide sequence: TGTGCCAGCACCCAGGATCAGCCCCAGCATTTT. This sequence encodes CASTQDQPQHF.

This clonotype has just a few counts. The V call is TRBV24-1, the J call TRBJ2-7, with D uncertain. CDR1 KGHDR and CDR2 SFDVKD come from the germline V gene. CDR3 size: 13 residues. The V end was cut by 3 bases, the J end by 1 base, with 6 bases between. Here the CDR3 DNA reads TGTGCCACCAGTGATCGGAATTCCTACGAGCAGTACTTC. Translation gives CATSDRNSYEQYF.

This clonotype was recorded at least ten times. V is TRBV27 and J is TRBJ2-1, with 10 positions matching TRBD2. CDR3 length equals 18 residues. The trim removed 2 bases at V and 6 bases at J, leaving 13 bases unmatched. Germline assignment: CDR1 MNHEY and CDR2 SMNVEV (reference sequence). CDR3 sequence (DNA): TGTGCCAGCAGTTTAGGGCTAGCGGGAGTCAGCTCCCGCAATGAGCAGTTCTTC. Amino acids: CASSLGLAGVSSRNEQFF.

The sample holds one count of this clonotype. This chain joins TRBV10-3 and TRBJ2-1; 9 nucleotides align to TRBD1. The CDR3 covers 14 residues. The germline CDR1 and CDR2 sequences are ENHRY and SYGVKD. V was clipped by 6 bases and J by 8 bases; unmatched bases: 8. CDR3 in amino acids: CAIRNGQGSHEQFF. The CDR3 DNA sequence: TGTGCCATCAGAAACGGACAGGGGAGTCATGAGCAGTTCTTC.

The chain carries TRBV7-9 and TRBJ2-7; 7 nucleotides agree with TRBD2. V shed 2 bases and J 2 bases; nucleotides not matched to a gene: 12. The germline gives CDR1 SEHNR, CDR2 FQNEAQ (reference sequence). The CDR3 runs 17 residues. The CDR3 is CASSLYQGSGTPYEQYF. The CDR3 coding sequence is TGTGCCAGCAGCTTATACCAGGGCAGCGGGACTCCCTACGAGCAGTACTTC.

This clonotype appeared a single time. The gene calls are TRBV7-8 and TRBJ1-5, with 12 bases identical to TRBD1. This CDR3 region has 18 residues. The germline CDR1 and CDR2 sequences are SGHVS and FQNEAQ. V dropped 5 bases and J dropped 1; count of bases not matched to a gene: 9. CDR3 DNA sequence: TGTGCCAGCAGCCCCCGGGACAGGGGGCATTCCAGCAATCAGCCCCAGCATTTT. Its protein product is CASSPRDRGHSSNQPQHF.

The table lists this clonotype with many counts. The V call is TRBV10-3, the J call TRBJ2-2; 7 positions agree with TRBD2. The J segment lost 5 bases and the V segment lost 3 bases, leaving 6 bases of the junction unmatched. Germline CDR1 is ENHRY and CDR2 is SYGVKD. The CDR3 length is 15 residues. The CDR3 sequence is CAISDQRDLTGELFF. CDR3 nucleotide sequence: TGTGCCATCAGTGACCAGCGGGACTTAACCGGGGAGCTGTTTTTT.

This clonotype was seen only a few times. The chain is built from TRBV19 and TRBJ1-2, with no clear D. Per germline, CDR1 LNHDA and CDR2 SQIVND (reference sequence). This CDR3 has 13 residues. V was trimmed by 5 bases and J by 1 base, leaving 8 bases between them. For the CDR3, the DNA is TGTGCCAGTAGTTTCGCCCTTAACTATGGCTACACCTTC. It translates to CASSFALNYGYTF.

This clonotype has a count of ten or more. This rearrangement joins TRBV10-3 to TRBJ2-1, with D possibly matching TRBD2 (5 bases). This CDR3 contains 14 residues. Trimming took 2 bases from V and 5 from J, leaving 10 bases between them. Germline values: CDR1 ENHRY, CDR2 SYGVKD. In DNA form, the CDR3 reads TGTGCCATCAGTGAGATCGAGGGAGACAATGAGCAGTTCTTC. This gives the protein CAISEIEGDNEQFF.

V and J are TRBV6-9 and TRBJ1-1; D is uncertain. V lost 3 bases and J 2 bases, leaving 22 bases between the germline ends. Germline CDR1 MNHGY, CDR2 SVAAGI. This CDR3 is 18 amino acids long. The CDR3, as DNA: TGTGCCAGCAGTTACTCTTTCGTAAGTCCTAGGCAAAACACTGAAGCTTTCTTT. Protein product: CASSYSFVSPRQNTEAFF.

Comments on this clonotype: A read error is possible here, since a much larger clone lies one base away. The genes are TRBV11-2 and TRBJ1-6; no definite D call. Per the germline V gene, CDR1 is SGHAT and CDR2 is FQNNGV. The CDR3 consists of 15 residues. CDR3 sequence reads: CAGSSLTGVSSPLHF. The CDR3 nucleotides read TGTGCCGGCAGCTCCCTTACGGGTGTCAGTTCACCCCTCCACTTT.

This clonotype was seen repeatedly, ten times or more. CDR3 protein: CASSPSDTEAFF. DNA of the CDR3: TGTGCCAGCAGCCCTTCCGACACTGAAGCTTTCTTT. This chain links TRBV7-9 with TRBJ1-1; D not resolved. Trimming removed 5 bases at V and 3 bases at J, with 7 bases between. CDR3 length: 12 residues. Per germline, CDR1 SEHNR and CDR2 FQNEAQ (reference sequence).

This clonotype was seen many times. The chain joins TRBV11-2 to TRBJ2-1; no clear D gene. This CDR3 comprises 13 residues. Germline V gives CDR1 SGHAT, CDR2 FQNNGV. Trimming took off 5 bases at V and 5 bases at J, with 10 bases between the two ends. The CDR3 DNA sequence: TGTGCCAGCAGCACCAATCGGGACAATGAGCAGTTCTTC. Encoded protein: CASSTNRDNEQFF.

This clonotype was counted between two and nine times. The chain is built from TRBV7-2 and TRBJ2-3, with a possible D match to TRBD2 (6 bases). Germline V lookup: CDR1 SGHTA, CDR2 FQGNSA. The CDR3 has 14 amino acids. The V end was cut by 2 bases, the J end by 4 bases, with 10 bases between. The CDR3 region is CASSLNGGSDTQYF. The CDR3 nucleotides read TGTGCCAGCAGCTTAAATGGAGGGTCAGATACGCAGTATTTT.

V usage is TRBV11-3 and J usage is TRBJ2-1, with TRBD2 identical over 12 bases. Germline-derived CDR1 and CDR2 are SGHNT and YENEEA. V shed 5 bases, J shed 11 bases, and the junction held 10 bases outside the gene matches. The CDR3 totals 15 residues. CDR3 region: CASSRPGLAGPKQFF. The CDR3 DNA sequence: TGTGCCAGCAGCAGACCCGGACTAGCGGGACCCAAGCAGTTCTTC.

This clonotype occurred many times. This chain connects TRBV5-1 to TRBJ2-7, with a weak D call TRBD2 (6 bases). This CDR3 has 12 residues. Between the trimmed V and J ends, which lost 4 bases and 4 bases, there was a span of 9 bases. Germline V gene data show CDR1 as SGHRS and CDR2 as YFSETQ. In DNA, the CDR3 is TGCGCCAGCAGCCGTCGGGGGTACGAGCAGTACTTC. Translating it yields CASSRRGYEQYF.

This clonotype has a count of ten or more. The chain uses TRBV12-3 or TRBV12-4 and TRBJ2-5; possible D gene TRBD1, 6 bases. The CDR3 is made up of 17 amino acids. V dropped 6 bases and J dropped 7 bases, with 27 bases sitting between them. The CDR3 is CASSLTVGAGRGATQYF. The CDR3 DNA follows: TGTGCCAGCAGCCTAACCGTGGGGGCAGGCCGAGGGGCGACCCAGTACTTC.

This clonotype was detected a few times. V is TRBV6-2 or TRBV6-3 and J is TRBJ2-7; tentatively, D is TRBD1 (6 bases). Germline V gene lookup returns CDR1 MNHEY and CDR2 SVGEGT. The CDR3 extends over 14 amino acids. The V gene lost 5 bases and the J gene lost 2 bases, with 13 bases spanning the gap. CDR3 sequence reads: CASSKTGPPYEQYF. The CDR3 coding sequence is TGTGCCAGCAGTAAGACAGGACCCCCCTACGAGCAGTACTTC.

The rearrangement links TRBV10-2 to TRBJ2-7; D remains unclear. This CDR3 is 13 amino acids long. Germline CDR1 and CDR2: WSHSY and SAAADI. The V and J ends lost 4 bases and 2 bases respectively, with 9 bases between them. The CDR3 spells CASSVLLAYEQYF. The CDR3, as DNA: TGCGCCAGCAGTGTTCTACTTGCCTACGAGCAGTACTTC.

V gene TRBV3-1 combines with J gene TRBJ1-1, with D perhaps TRBD1 (5 bases). From germline, CDR1 is LGHDT and CDR2 YNNKEL (reference sequence). The CDR3 length is 12 residues. V was pared by 0 bases and J by 10 bases, with 9 bases between. CDR3 sequence: CASSQERGGAFF. CDR3 coding DNA: TGTGCCAGCAGCCAAGAGCGGGGGGGAGCTTTCTTT.

The chain uses TRBV5-1 and TRBJ2-1; TRBD2 aligns across 13 bases. The CDR3 contains 16 residues. CDR1 is SGHRS and CDR2 is YFSETQ in the germline V gene. Losses at the gene ends were 5 bases for V and 7 bases for J; bases not matched to a gene: 9. The CDR3 DNA reads as TGCGCCAGCAGGTCCACCGGGACTAGCGGGAAAAATGAGCAGTTCTTC. Encoded protein: CASRSTGTSGKNEQFF.

This clonotype was recorded many times. The chain carries TRBV7-2 and TRBJ2-3; TRBD2 aligns across 12 bases. The V and J ends lost 9 bases and 5 bases, in that order; junction bases with no gene match: 9. Looked up from germline, CDR1 is SGHTA and CDR2 is FQGNSA. The CDR3 has 15 residues. The CDR3 is CASPTGLAGIDTQYF. The CDR3 DNA follows: TGTGCCAGTCCCACGGGACTAGCGGGTATAGATACGCAGTATTTT. The complete variable domain, with remaining parts taken from reference TRBV7-2 and TRBJ2-3, reads GAGVSQSPSNKVTEKGKDVELRCDPISGHTALYWYRQSLGQGLEFLIYFQGNSAPDKSGLPSDRFSAERTGGSVSTLTIQRTQQEDSAVYLCASPTGLAGIDTQYFGPGTRLTVL.

Ten or more counts support this clonotype. The J gene is TRBJ2-7, the V gene TRBV6-5; 7 positions match TRBD2. Germline V gene data show CDR1 as MNHEY and CDR2 as SVGAGI. J lost 3 bases, V lost 0 bases, and 5 bases had no gene match. This CDR3 comprises 15 residues. The CDR3 protein is CASSYSGLSGYEQYF. The CDR3, as DNA: TGTGCCAGCAGTTACTCGGGACTAAGCGGCTACGAGCAGTACTTC.